A selection of T cell receptor beta chains follows, all from one sample in a study of T cell responses to AZD1222 COVID-19 vaccine. Measured with immunoSEQ multiplex PCR; TCRdb has only the in-frame clones, and not every one. The data contain more than 95,000 clones, approximately 90% of them singletons. Sequencing was performed on peripheral blood, taken 28 days after the second AZD1222 dose. The receptors shown here come from an adult who received the AZD1222 COVID-19 vaccine. CDR3s include the opening cysteine and the closing phenylalanine or tryptophan. D genes are given only for firm matches. Clone size is given for some rows only: seen once, a few or many times, or a class if the clone is expanded.

j_call clone_size v_call cdr3_length d_call cdr3_nt cdr3_aa
TRBJ2-7 once TRBV7-8 16 TRBD1 TGTGCCAGCAGCTTATTAGGACAGGGGGCAATTTACGAGCAGTACTTC CASSLLGQGAIYEQYF
TRBJ2-7 NA TRBV10-3 11 NA TGTGCCATCAGTGATGCCTACGAGCAGTACTTC CAISDAYEQYF
TRBJ1-4 once TRBV4-1 16 NA TGCGCCAGCAGCCAATCGGGTAACGGACTTAATGAAAAACTGTTTTTT CASSQSGNGLNEKLFF
TRBJ1-3 NA TRBV6-5 14 NA TGTGCCAGCAGTCGGACTGTGCCTGGAAACACCATATATTTT CASSRTVPGNTIYF
TRBJ1-4 NA TRBV6-2/TRBV6-3 14 NA TGTGCCAGCAGTCTACCCACGGGACGTGAAAAACTGTTTTTT CASSLPTGREKLFF
TRBJ2-7 NA TRBV27 15 TRBD2 TGTGCCAGCAGTCTAATAGCGGGAGGGCCCTACGAGCAGTACTTC CASSLIAGGPYEQYF
TRBJ1-4 few TRBV6-1 17 NA TGTGCCAGCAGTGAAGGGTTAACAGCCTCAACTAATGAAAAACTGTTTTTT CASSEGLTASTNEKLFF
TRBJ1-1 NA TRBV6-5 13 NA TGTGCCAGCAGGATAAGACGGGACACTGAAGCTTTCTTT CASRIRRDTEAFF
TRBJ2-1 NA TRBV29-1 17 TRBD2 TGCAGCGTCCGGACTAGCGGGAGGGCCAGGTACGGCAATGAGCAGTTCTTC CSVRTSGRARYGNEQFF
TRBJ2-1 NA TRBV7-9 12 NA TGTGCCAGCAGCCCCATTCCCAATGAGCAGTTCTTC CASSPIPNEQFF
TRBJ2-5 NA TRBV18 13 NA TGTGCCAGCTCACCAGTGCTTCAAGAGACCCAGTACTTC CASSPVLQETQYF
TRBJ1-4 NA TRBV24-1 15 TRBD1 TGTGCCACCAGTGACCCCGGGACAGGGGGCGAAAAACTGTTTTTT CATSDPGTGGEKLFF
TRBJ2-5 NA TRBV7-9 15 NA TGTGCCAGCAGCCCCGATCCTTACCACGCAGGGACCCAGTACTTC CASSPDPYHAGTQYF
TRBJ2-1 few TRBV5-6 15 TRBD1 TGTGCCAGCAGCCTACGGACAGGGGGACGCAATGAGCAGTTCTTC CASSLRTGGRNEQFF
TRBJ1-3 NA TRBV5-1 16 NA TGCGCCAGCAGCTCCCCGGACTTGATCCAGGGAAACACCATATATTTT CASSSPDLIQGNTIYF
TRBJ1-2 NA TRBV13 15 NA TGTGCCAGCAGCTTTCCCCCCCAGGGCGGCCGGGGCTACACCTTC CASSFPPQGGRGYTF
TRBJ2-1 NA TRBV7-3 14 TRBD2 TGTGCCAGCAGAGAGAGCGGGAGGGCCACTGAGCAGTTCTTC CASRESGRATEQFF
TRBJ2-1 NA TRBV28 20 TRBD2 TGTGCCAGCAGTACCTCCCACGGGACTAGCGGGAGGATATCCTACAATGAGCAGTTCTTC CASSTSHGTSGRISYNEQFF
TRBJ2-3 NA TRBV6-1 16 NA TGTGCCAGCAGTGCGTGGGCGGGCTTAGCCACAGATACGCAGTATTTT CASSAWAGLATDTQYF
TRBJ2-1 once TRBV6-1 15 NA TGTGCCAGCAGTGAGAATAGCTTCTCCTACAATGAGCAGTTCTTC CASSENSFSYNEQFF
TRBJ2-7 NA TRBV13 12 NA TGTGCCAGCAGCTTAGGGTCCTACGAGCAGTACTTC CASSLGSYEQYF
TRBJ1-2 NA TRBV18 14 NA TGTGCCAGCTCACCCGGGACGGGGGTATTGGGCTACACCTTC CASSPGTGVLGYTF
TRBJ2-6 NA TRBV7-6 17 NA TGTGCCAGCAGCCCCTCGAGGGGGGGGCCTGGGGCCAACGTCCTGACTTTC CASSPSRGGPGANVLTF
TRBJ2-2 NA TRBV11-3 15 TRBD2 TGTGCCAGCAGCTCCCGCGGGGGAATCACCGGGGAGCTGTTTTTT CASSSRGGITGELFF
TRBJ1-3 NA TRBV6-5 15 TRBD1 TGTGCCACCAAACTTCAGGGGGCAGGAGGAAACACCATATATTTT CATKLQGAGGNTIYF
TRBJ1-4 NA TRBV4-3 15 TRBD1 TGCGCCAGCAGCCAAGTGGACAGGACTAATGAAAAACTGTTTTTT CASSQVDRTNEKLFF
TRBJ2-5 NA TRBV11-3 16 NA TGTGCCAGCAGCTTAGGAGTGCAGGGGCAGCAAGAGACCCAGTACTTC CASSLGVQGQQETQYF
TRBJ1-3 NA TRBV5-6 17 NA TGTGCCAGCAGCTTGTCGAGCACCACTGGCTCTGGAAACACCATATATTTT CASSLSSTTGSGNTIYF
TRBJ2-7 NA TRBV18 14 TRBD1 TGTGCCAGCTCACCACCGGGACAGGGCTACGAGCAGTACTTC CASSPPGQGYEQYF
TRBJ2-3 NA TRBV9 16 NA TGTGCCAGCAGCCCTTCGGGGGCGGGAGTAGCAGATACGCAGTATTTT CASSPSGAGVADTQYF
TRBJ2-5 NA TRBV19 13 TRBD1 TGTGCCAGTAGTATGGACAGGGAAGAGACCCAGTACTTC CASSMDREETQYF